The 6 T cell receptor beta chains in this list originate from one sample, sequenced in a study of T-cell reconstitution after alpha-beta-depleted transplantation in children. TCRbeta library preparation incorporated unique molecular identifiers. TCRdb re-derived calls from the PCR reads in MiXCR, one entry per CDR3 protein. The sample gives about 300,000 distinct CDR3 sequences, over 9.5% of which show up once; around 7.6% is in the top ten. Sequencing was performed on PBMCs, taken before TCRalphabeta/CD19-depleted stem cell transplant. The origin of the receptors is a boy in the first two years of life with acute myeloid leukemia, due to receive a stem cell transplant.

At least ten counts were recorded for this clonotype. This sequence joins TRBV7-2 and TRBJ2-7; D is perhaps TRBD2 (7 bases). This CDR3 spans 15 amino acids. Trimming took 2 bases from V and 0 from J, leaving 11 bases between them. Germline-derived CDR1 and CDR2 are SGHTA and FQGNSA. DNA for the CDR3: TGTGCCAGCAGCTTAATTGGGGGGGCCTCCTACGAGCAGTACTTC. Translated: CASSLIGGASYEQYF. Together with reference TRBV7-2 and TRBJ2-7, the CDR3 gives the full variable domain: GAGVSQSPSNKVTEKGKDVELRCDPISGHTALYWYRQSLGQGLEFLIYFQGNSAPDKSGLPSDRFSAERTGGSVSTLTIQRTQQEDSAVYLCASSLIGGASYEQYFGPGTRLTVT.

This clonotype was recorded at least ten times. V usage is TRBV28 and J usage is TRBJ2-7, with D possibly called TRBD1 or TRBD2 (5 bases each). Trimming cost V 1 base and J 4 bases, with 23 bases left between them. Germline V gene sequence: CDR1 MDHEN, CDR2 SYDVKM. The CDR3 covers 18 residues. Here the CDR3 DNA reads TGTGCCAGCAGTTTATACCCGCCTTGGGGGAAACTACCTTACGAGCAGTACTTC. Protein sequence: CASSLYPPWGKLPYEQYF.

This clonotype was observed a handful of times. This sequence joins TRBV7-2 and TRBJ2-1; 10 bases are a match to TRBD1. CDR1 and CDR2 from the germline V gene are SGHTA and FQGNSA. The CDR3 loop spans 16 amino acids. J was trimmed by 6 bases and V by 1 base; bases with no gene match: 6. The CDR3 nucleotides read TGTGCCAGCAGCTTAGGGTCCGGGACAGGGGCCAATGAGCAGTTCTTC. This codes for CASSLGSGTGANEQFF.

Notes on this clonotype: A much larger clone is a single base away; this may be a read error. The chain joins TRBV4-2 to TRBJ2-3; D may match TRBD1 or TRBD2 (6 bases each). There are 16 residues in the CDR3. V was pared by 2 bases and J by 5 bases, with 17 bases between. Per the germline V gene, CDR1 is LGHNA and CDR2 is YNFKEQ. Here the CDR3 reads CASSQLGGGLRDTQYF. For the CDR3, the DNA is TGTGCCAGCAGCCAATTAGGGGGAGGTCTGAGAGATACGCAGTATTTT.

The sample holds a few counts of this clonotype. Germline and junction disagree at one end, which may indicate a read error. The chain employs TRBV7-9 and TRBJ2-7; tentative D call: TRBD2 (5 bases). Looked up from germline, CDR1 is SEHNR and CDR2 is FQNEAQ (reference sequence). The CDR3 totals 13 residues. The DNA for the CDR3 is TGTGCCAGCAGCTATGAGACGGCCCCGGGAAGGAACTTC. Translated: CASSYETAPGRNF.

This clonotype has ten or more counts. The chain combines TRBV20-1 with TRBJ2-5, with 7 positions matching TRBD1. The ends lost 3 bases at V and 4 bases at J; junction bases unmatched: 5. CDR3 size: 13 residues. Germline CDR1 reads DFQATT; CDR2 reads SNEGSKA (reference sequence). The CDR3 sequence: CSASATGTETQYF. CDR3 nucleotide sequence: TGCAGTGCTAGTGCGACAGGGACAGAGACCCAGTACTTC.